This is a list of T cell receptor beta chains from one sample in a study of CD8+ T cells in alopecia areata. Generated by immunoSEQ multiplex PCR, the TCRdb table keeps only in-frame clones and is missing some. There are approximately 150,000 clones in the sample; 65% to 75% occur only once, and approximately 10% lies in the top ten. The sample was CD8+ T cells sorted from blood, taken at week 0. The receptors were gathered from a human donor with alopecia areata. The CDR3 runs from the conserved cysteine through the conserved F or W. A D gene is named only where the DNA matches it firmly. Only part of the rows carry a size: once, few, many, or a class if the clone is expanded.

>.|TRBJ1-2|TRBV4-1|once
CASSQDPGSVLNNGYTF
TGCGCCAGCAGCCAAGATCCAGGGAGCGTTTTAAACAATGGCTACACCTTC
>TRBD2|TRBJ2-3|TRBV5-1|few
CASSSTSGRADTQYF
TGCGCCAGCAGCTCCACTAGCGGCCGGGCGGATACGCAGTATTTT
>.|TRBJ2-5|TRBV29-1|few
CSVDAGETQYF
TGCAGCGTTGATGCTGGAGAGACCCAGTACTTC
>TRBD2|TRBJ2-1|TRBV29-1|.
CSVEGLAGKGNEQFF
TGCAGCGTGGAGGGACTAGCGGGAAAAGGCAATGAGCAGTTCTTC
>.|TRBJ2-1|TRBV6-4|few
CASSDSSSMIGQFF
TGTGCCAGCAGTGACTCTTCGAGTATGATAGGGCAGTTCTTC
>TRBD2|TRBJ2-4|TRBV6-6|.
CASRAGLGVVIQYF
TGTGCCAGCAGGGCGGGACTAGGGGTGGTCATTCAGTACTTC
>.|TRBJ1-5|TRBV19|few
CASIELWGSNQPQHF
TGTGCCAGTATCGAGCTGTGGGGCAGCAATCAGCCCCAGCATTTT
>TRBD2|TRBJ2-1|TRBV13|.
CASSGRLAGGDNEQFF
TGTGCCAGCAGCGGCCGACTAGCGGGGGGAGACAATGAGCAGTTCTTC
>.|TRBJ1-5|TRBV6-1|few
CASSEAERGGQPQHF
TGTGCCAGCAGTGAAGCGGAGAGGGGTGGGCAGCCCCAGCATTTT
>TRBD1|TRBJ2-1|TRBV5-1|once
CASSSLTGRKLRDHNEQFF
TGCGCCAGCAGCTCGCTGACAGGGCGGAAGTTGAGGGACCACAATGAGCAGTTCTTC
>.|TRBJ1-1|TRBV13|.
CASSLGRATEAFF
TGTGCCAGCAGCTTGGGGAGGGCCACTGAAGCTTTCTTT
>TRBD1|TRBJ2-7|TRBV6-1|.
CASSEGTGPSYEQYF
TGTGCCAGCAGTGAAGGGACAGGTCCCTCCTACGAGCAGTACTTC
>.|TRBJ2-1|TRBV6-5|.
CASSGGNEQFF
TGTGCCAGCAGTGGGGGCAATGAGCAGTTCTTC
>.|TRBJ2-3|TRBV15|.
CATSPGGTGYTDTQYF
TGTGCCACCAGCCCCGGGGGGACAGGATACACAGATACGCAGTATTTT
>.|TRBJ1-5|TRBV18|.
CASSPQGIGNQPQHF
TGTGCCAGCTCACCACAGGGGATTGGCAATCAGCCCCAGCATTTT
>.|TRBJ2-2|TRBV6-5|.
CASSYSGLSEAGELFF
TGTGCCAGCAGTTACTCGGGTCTCTCTGAGGCCGGGGAGCTGTTTTTT
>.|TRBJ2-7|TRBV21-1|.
CASSPQEGGQGDEQYF
TGTGCCAGCAGCCCACAGGAGGGGGGACAGGGCGACGAGCAGTACTTC
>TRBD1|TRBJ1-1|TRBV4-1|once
CASSQNMWTGGGMAFF
TGCGCCAGCAGCCAAAACATGTGGACAGGGGGCGGCATGGCTTTCTTT
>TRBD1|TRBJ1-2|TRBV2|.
CASRGTGGAF
TGTGCCAGCAGGGGGACAGGGGGAGCCTTC
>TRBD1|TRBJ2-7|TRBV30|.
CAWSTGTGYYEQYF
TGTGCCTGGAGCACCGGGACAGGGTACTACGAGCAGTACTTC
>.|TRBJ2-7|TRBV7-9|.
CASSSRLGLAHEQYF
TGTGCCAGCAGCTCCCGATTGGGGTTGGCGCACGAGCAGTACTTC
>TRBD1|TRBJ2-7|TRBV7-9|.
CASSRTGESYEQYF
TGTGCCAGCAGCCGGACAGGGGAATCCTACGAGCAGTACTTC
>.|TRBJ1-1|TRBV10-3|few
CAISPAGATEAFF
TGTGCCATCAGCCCCGCGGGGGCCACTGAAGCTTTCTTT
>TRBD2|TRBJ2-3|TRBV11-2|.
CASTLGLGTDTQYF
TGTGCCAGCACTCTCGGACTAGGCACAGATACGCAGTATTTT
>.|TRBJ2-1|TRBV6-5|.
CASSSSGARYNEQFF
TGTGCCAGCAGTTCCTCAGGGGCGCGGTACAATGAGCAGTTCTTC
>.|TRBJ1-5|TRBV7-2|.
CASSLGENQPQHF
TGTGCCAGCAGCTTAGGGGAGAATCAGCCCCAGCATTTT
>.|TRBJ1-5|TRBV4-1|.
CASSQVLFGNQPQHF
TGCGCCAGCAGCCAAGTTCTTTTCGGGAATCAGCCCCAGCATTTT
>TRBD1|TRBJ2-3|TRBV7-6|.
CASSLDRAWGTDTQYF
TGTGCCAGCAGCCTAGACAGGGCGTGGGGCACAGATACGCAGTATTTT
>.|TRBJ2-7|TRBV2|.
CASRTYYEQYF
TGTGCCAGCAGGACTTACTACGAGCAGTACTTC
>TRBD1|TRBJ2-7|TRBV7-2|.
CASSPGQGNEQYF
TGTGCCAGCAGCCCGGGACAGGGCAACGAGCAGTACTTC
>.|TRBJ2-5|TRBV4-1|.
CASSQREDPTQYF
TGCGCCAGCAGCCAAAGGGAGGACCCGACCCAGTACTTC
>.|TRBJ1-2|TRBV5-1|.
CASRIDSNYGYTF
TGCGCCAGCAGAATCGACAGTAACTATGGCTACACCTTC
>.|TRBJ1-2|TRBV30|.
CAWNGNGYTF
TGTGCCTGGAACGGGAATGGCTACACCTTC
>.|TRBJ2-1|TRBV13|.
CASSSRDTKTYNEQFF
TGTGCCAGCAGCTCTAGGGACACAAAGACCTACAATGAGCAGTTCTTC
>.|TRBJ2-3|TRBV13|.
CASSLVASSTDTQYF
TGTGCCAGCAGCTTAGTGGCTAGCAGCACAGATACGCAGTATTTT
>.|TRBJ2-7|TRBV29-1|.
CSVVWGSTYEQYF
TGCAGCGTTGTTTGGGGGAGCACCTACGAGCAGTACTTC
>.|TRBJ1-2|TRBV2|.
CASSDGQALMSYTF
TGTGCCAGCAGTGACGGGCAGGCCCTTATGAGTTACACCTTC
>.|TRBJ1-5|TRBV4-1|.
CASSQGVGVGDQPQHF
TGCGCCAGCAGCCAAGGGGTCGGGGTAGGAGATCAGCCCCAGCATTTT
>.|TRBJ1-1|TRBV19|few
CASSSLDYTEAFF
TGTGCCAGTAGTAGTCTAGACTACACTGAAGCTTTCTTT
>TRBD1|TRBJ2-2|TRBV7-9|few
CASSGGDRGTAGELFF
TGTGCCAGCAGCGGGGGTGACAGGGGCACCGCCGGGGAGCTGTTTTTT
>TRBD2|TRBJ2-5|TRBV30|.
CAWSSLRGGMETQYF
TGTGCCTGGAGTTCCCTTCGCGGGGGGATGGAGACCCAGTACTTC
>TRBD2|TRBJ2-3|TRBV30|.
CAWRSGSGTDTQYF
TGTGCCTGGAGGAGCGGGAGTGGGACAGATACGCAGTATTTT
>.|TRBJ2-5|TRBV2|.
CASGGETQYF
TGTGCCAGCGGGGGGGAGACCCAGTACTTC
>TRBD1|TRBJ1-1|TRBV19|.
CASRGQGNTEAFF
TGTGCCAGTAGGGGACAGGGGAACACTGAAGCTTTCTTT
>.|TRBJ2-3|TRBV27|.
CASSLLGRGGGADTQYF
TGTGCCAGCAGTTTACTGGGCCGCGGCGGAGGGGCAGATACGCAGTATTTT
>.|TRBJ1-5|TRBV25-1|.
CASSDLSDQPQHF
TGTGCCAGCAGTGACCTGAGCGATCAGCCCCAGCATTTT
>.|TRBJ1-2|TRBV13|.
CASSLWGDGDYGYTF
TGTGCCAGCAGCTTATGGGGGGATGGTGACTATGGCTACACCTTC
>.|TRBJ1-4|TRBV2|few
CASSSTGIYEKLFF
TGTGCCAGCAGCTCAACAGGGATCTATGAAAAACTGTTTTTT
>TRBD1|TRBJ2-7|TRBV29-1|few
CSVVGDRKKSSYEQYF
TGCAGCGTTGTAGGGGACAGAAAGAAAAGCTCCTACGAGCAGTACTTC